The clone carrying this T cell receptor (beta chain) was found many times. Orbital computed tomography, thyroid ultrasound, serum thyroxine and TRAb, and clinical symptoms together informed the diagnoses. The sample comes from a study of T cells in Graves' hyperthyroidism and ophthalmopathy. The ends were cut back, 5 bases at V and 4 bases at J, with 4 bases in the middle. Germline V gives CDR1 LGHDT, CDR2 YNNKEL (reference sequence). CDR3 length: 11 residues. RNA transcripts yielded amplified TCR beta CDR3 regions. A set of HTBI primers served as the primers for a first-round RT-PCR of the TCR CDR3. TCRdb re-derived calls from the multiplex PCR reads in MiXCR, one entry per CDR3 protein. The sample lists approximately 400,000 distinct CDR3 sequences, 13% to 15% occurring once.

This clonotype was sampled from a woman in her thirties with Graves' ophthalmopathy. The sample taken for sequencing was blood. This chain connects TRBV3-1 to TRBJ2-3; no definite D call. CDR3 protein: CASSASDTQYF. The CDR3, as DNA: TGTGCCAGCAGCGCCTCAGATACGCAGTATTTT.